The 17 T cell receptor beta chains listed next were all sequenced from one sample in a study of T cell repertoires in cytomegalovirus infection. Antigen specificity for these receptors is unknown. TCRdb recomputed calls from the reads with MiXCR, one row per CDR3 protein. The repertoire holds about a million distinct CDR3 sequences, with around a third as singletons. The sequences come from cultured CD8+ T cells from PBMCs, collected from culture after CMV antigen stimulation. These receptors originate from a human donor in good health (CMV status not recorded). Some clones in this sample may be carry-over from other donors' samples.

This clonotype was detected a few times. The chain employs TRBV7-9 and TRBJ1-1, with no clear D. Germline loops: CDR1 SEHNR, CDR2 FQNEAQ (reference sequence). This CDR3 spans 11 amino acids. As DNA, the CDR3 is TGTGCTTCCAAAGGCAGCTCTGAAGCTTTCTTT. Amino acid sequence: CASKGSSEAFF.

This clonotype was observed a single time. Given a much more abundant clone one base away, this may be a read error. V gene TRBV7-3 combines with J gene TRBJ2-1, with D possibly called TRBD1 or TRBD2 (5 bases each). CDR1 SGHTA and CDR2 FQGTGA come from the germline V gene. The CDR3 covers 18 residues. The CDR3 DNA reads TGTGCCAGCAGCCCCCACCAACGAGGGGAGCTAACCTACAATGAGAAGTTCTTC. Its protein product is CASSPHQRGELTYNEKFF.

This clonotype was seen repeatedly, ten times or more. The J gene is TRBJ2-7, the V gene TRBV11-2; perhaps TRBD2 as D (7 bases). V dropped 5 bases and J dropped 3 bases, with 17 bases sitting between them. Per germline, CDR1 SGHAT and CDR2 FQNNGV. The CDR3 totals 15 residues. The DNA of the CDR3 is TGTGCCAGCAGCCCGGAGGGGGGGAGCGACTACGAGCAGTACGTC. It is translated as CASSPEGGSDYEQYV.

This clonotype occurred a few times. The J gene is TRBJ2-5, the V gene TRBV18; possibly TRBD1 or TRBD2 for D (5 bases each). The V gene's germline CDR1 is KGHSH and CDR2 LQKENI. The CDR3 covers 15 residues. Trimming took off 1 base at V and 1 base at J, with 10 bases between the two ends. In DNA form, the CDR3 reads TGTGCCAGCTCACCACGAGAAGGGACCCAAGAGACCCAGTACTTC. It is translated as CASSPREGTQETQYF.

V usage is TRBV7-9 and J usage is TRBJ2-5; 8 nucleotides agree with TRBD1. The CDR3 consists of 16 residues. The junction had 9 bases not matched to a gene; V was cut back by 5 bases and J by 1 base. Germline V gene data show CDR1 as SEHNR and CDR2 as FQNEAQ (reference sequence). CDR3 amino acids: CASSPGDRPFQETQYF. The CDR3 region has the DNA TGTGCCAGCAGCCCGGGGGACAGGCCTTTCCAAGAGACCCAGTACTTC.

The chain joins TRBV15 to TRBJ2-5; no definite D call. The CDR3 totals 15 residues. Trimming left V 0 bases short and J 2 bases short, with 10 bases between. Looked up from germline, CDR1 is LNHNV and CDR2 is YYDKDF (reference sequence). CDR3 loop: CATSRDKSRQETQYF. The CDR3 nucleotides read TGTGCCACCAGCAGAGATAAGTCCCGACAAGAGACCCAGTACTTC.

The sample holds many counts of this clonotype. V and J are TRBV12-3 or TRBV12-4 and TRBJ1-5; D perhaps matches TRBD1 (6 bases). V lost 6 bases and J lost 0, with 12 bases in between. The CDR3 extends over 15 amino acids. The CDR3 DNA reads TGTGCCAGCAGCTCCAACAGGGCTAGCAATCAGCCCCAGCATTTT. Its translation is CASSSNRASNQPQHF.

The genes are TRBV20-1 and TRBJ2-7; 7 positions agree with TRBD1. Germline V gene lookup returns CDR1 DFQATT and CDR2 SNEGSKA (reference sequence). The CDR3 is 16 amino acids. Germline trimming cut 6 bases from V and 4 bases from J; bases unmatched to any gene: 18. The CDR3 nucleotides read TGCAGTGCAACTGACAGGGATCGCCGACAGTATTACGAGCAGTACTTC. The encoded protein is CSATDRDRRQYYEQYF.

The chain recombines TRBV12-3 or TRBV12-4 with TRBJ1-1; D unresolved. V lost 7 bases and J lost 3, with 15 bases in between. CDR3 length equals 14 residues. CDR3 residues: CASTRHTWDTEAFF. In nucleotides, the CDR3 is TGTGCCAGCACCCGGCATACTTGGGACACTGAAGCTTTCTTT.

The CDR3 DNA reads TGTGCCAGCAGTTTCCGATTCCCCGGTGACTCTGAAAAACTGTTTTTT. It is translated as CASSFRFPGDSEKLFF. The chain employs TRBV12-3 or TRBV12-4 and TRBJ1-4, with D uncertain. V lost 3 bases, J lost 7 bases, and 18 bases lay in between. The CDR3 extends over 16 amino acids.

This clonotype was recorded once. At one of its ends the junction is not consistent with the germline gene, which may arise from a read error. This chain links TRBV7-8 with TRBJ2-7, with D possibly being TRBD1 (6 bases). This CDR3 is built from 17 residues. Looked up from germline, CDR1 is SGHVS and CDR2 is FQNEAQ. CDR3 region: CASSRRTGTRPSYEQCF. CDR3 DNA sequence: TGTGCCAGCAGCCGACGTACAGGGACAAGGCCGTCCTACGAGCAGTGCTTC.

Only a few counts were recorded for this clonotype. The V and J genes are TRBV4-1 and TRBJ1-5; TRBD1 is a possible D gene (5 bases). V was clipped by 1 base and J by 5 bases, with 12 bases between them. The CDR3 runs 15 residues. The V gene's germline CDR1 is MGHRA and CDR2 YSYEKL. This chain's CDR3 is CASSQGGGDYQPQHF. The DNA of the CDR3 is TGCGCCAGCAGCCAAGGCGGCGGGGACTATCAGCCCCAGCATTTT.

This clonotype was counted many times. The V gene is TRBV7-6, the J gene TRBJ2-1; D is uncertain. V lost 0 bases and J 6 bases, leaving 12 bases between the germline ends. This CDR3 has 15 amino acids. CDR1 and CDR2 (germline): SGHVS, FNYEAQ. CDR3 sequence reads: CASSLAIEPPNEQFF. In DNA, the CDR3 is TGTGCCAGCAGCTTAGCGATAGAGCCCCCCAATGAGCAGTTCTTC. The variable domain in full, with the rest retrieved from reference TRBV7-6 and TRBJ2-1, is GAGVSQSPRYKVTKRGQDVALRCDPISGHVSLYWYRQALGQGPEFLTYFNYEAQQDKSGLPNDRFSAERPEGSISTLTIQRTEQRDSAMYRCASSLAIEPPNEQFFGPGTRLTVL.

The CDR3 reads CASSRRQGNNSPLHF. CDR3 nucleotides: TGTGCCAGCAGCAGACGTCAAGGGAATAATTCACCCCTCCACTTT. This sequence joins TRBV7-9 and TRBJ1-6; D is ambiguous. Germline CDR1 reads SEHNR; CDR2 reads FQNEAQ (reference sequence). The CDR3 runs 15 residues. The V end was cut by 5 bases, the J end by 5 bases, with 13 bases between. Full variable domain (outside the CDR3, taken from reference TRBV7-9 and TRBJ1-6): DTGVSQNPRHKITKRGQNVTFRCDPISEHNRLYWYRQTLGQGPEFLTYFQNEAQLEKSRLLSDRFSAERPKGSFSTLEIQRTEQGDSAMYLCASSRRQGNNSPLHFGNGTRLTVT.

Notes on this clonotype: Given a much more abundant clone one base away, this may be a read error. V is TRBV7-3 and J is TRBJ2-7; TRBD1 aligns across 8 bases. Germline assignment: CDR1 SGHTA and CDR2 FQGTGA. The CDR3 sequence is 14 residues long. CDR3 region: CVSSPPTGAYEQYF. CDR3 DNA: TGTGTCAGCAGCCCTCCGACAGGGGCTTACGAGCAGTACTTC.

On this clonotype itself: A single base separates this from a much larger clone, so it may be a read error. The chain couples TRBV19 to TRBJ2-1; possibly TRBD2 for D (7 bases). Germline V CDR1 and CDR2: LNHDA, SQIVND (reference sequence). The CDR3 is 14 amino acids. CDR3 in DNA: TGTGTCAGTAGTATAGGGGGGGCCTACAATGAGCAGTTCTTC. Residues: CVSSIGGAYNEQFF.

The J gene is TRBJ1-1, the V gene TRBV7-3; 7 positions agree with TRBD1. Germline V gives CDR1 SGHTA, CDR2 FQGTGA. Trimming removed 4 bases from V and 3 bases from J; junction bases left unmatched: 5. The CDR3 consists of 14 residues. The CDR3 nucleotides read TGTGCCAGCAGCTCCCAGGGGGGATACACTGAAGCTTTCTTT. Residues: CASSSQGGYTEAFF.